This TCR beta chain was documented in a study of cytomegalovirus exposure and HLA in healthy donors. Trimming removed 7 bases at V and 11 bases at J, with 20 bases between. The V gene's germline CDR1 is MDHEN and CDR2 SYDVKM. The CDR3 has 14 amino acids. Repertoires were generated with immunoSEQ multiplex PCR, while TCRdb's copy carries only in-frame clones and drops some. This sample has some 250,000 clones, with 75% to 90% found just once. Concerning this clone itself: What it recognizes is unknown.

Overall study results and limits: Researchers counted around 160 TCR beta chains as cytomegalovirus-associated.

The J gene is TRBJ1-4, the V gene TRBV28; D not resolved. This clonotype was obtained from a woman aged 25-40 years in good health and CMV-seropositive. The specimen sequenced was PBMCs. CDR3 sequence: CASTPGGPVRKLFF. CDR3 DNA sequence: TGTGCCAGCACCCCTGGAGGCCCAGTCCGGAAACTGTTTTTT.